The clone carrying this TCR beta chain was seen a handful of times. Its antigen is as yet unknown. This sample is drawn from a study of OX40 agonist ivuxolimab in advanced cancers. Study summary: Treatment of patients was with ivuxolimab, an agonistic anti-OX40 (CD134) antibody. Study-level results: Relative to CD4+, CD8+ T cells held more expanded clones on average.

TCRdb's copy holds only in-frame clones and misses some; the assay was immunoSEQ multiplex PCR. The data show 82,000 or so clones, with more than 70% seen just once and approximately 2.3% held by the top ten. Blood was sampled at baseline, cycle 4 day 1, and cycle 7 day 1. The clonotype comes from an adult with an advanced solid tumor such as melanoma, head and neck, liver or kidney cancer. This sample comprised CD4+ or CD8+ T cells sorted from blood, obtained in a trial of the OX40 agonist ivuxolimab.

The CDR3 DNA reads TGTGCCAGCAAAAACCGGGACAGGGGGAAACCCCTCCACTTT. Translation: CASKNRDRGKPLHF. The chain is built from TRBV7-6 and TRBJ1-6; 11 nucleotides line up with TRBD1. After removal of 7 bases from V and 12 bases from J, the junction contained 8 bases not matched to a gene. In germline, CDR1 is SGHVS, CDR2 FNYEAQ. CDR3 length equals 14 residues.